Listed below are T cell receptor beta chains from one sample, sequenced in a study of blood T cell repertoires in COVID-19. Data came from immunoSEQ multiplex PCR; TCRdb stores just in-frame clones and leaves some out. The table lists approximately 380,000 clones, 91% of them singletons, with 0.7% to 0.95% in the top ten. Sequenced material: PBMCs or T cells enriched from blood (not recorded which). Receptors originate from a woman in her 40s who had been exposed to COVID-19. Each CDR3 is given without its conserved first and last residue.

TRBJ2-1,TRBV9,ASSFQTSGGAGYEQF
TRBJ2-5,TRBV19,ASSTTAQETQY
TRBJ1-1,TRBV7-8,ASSLTGEVAEAF
TRBJ1-6,TRBV27,ASAASSYNSPLH
TRBJ2-7,TRBV18,ASSPNTAAAYEQY
TRBJ1-1,TRBV5-5,ASTLGGIMNTEAF
TRBJ2-1,TRBV12-5,ASGSPQGRRGEQF
TRBJ2-1,TRBV19,ASSTGLAGVNEQF
TRBJ2-1,TRBV10-1,ASRDRQEQF
TRBJ2-7,TRBV5-1,ASSLGGGRFTEQY
TRBJ1-6,TRBV6-6,ASRTTGNRNSPLH
TRBJ2-1,TRBV5-1,ASSWGTKSSYNEQF
TRBJ2-1,TRBV9,ASSPTGRGSSYNEQF
TRBJ1-6,TRBV3-1/TRBV3-2,ASSQMGQPNSPLH
TRBJ1-5,TRBV5-8,ASSHRGDQPQH
TRBJ1-1,TRBV30,AWSKDTNTEAF
TRBJ1-6,TRBV3-1/TRBV3-2,ASSHPGTGTNSPLH
TRBJ2-1,TRBV4-3,ASSRTELAGGRSYNEQF
TRBJ1-1,TRBV10-3,AISARGGDLMNTEAF
TRBJ1-6,TRBV11-2,ASSLRQVNSPLH
TRBJ2-7,TRBV7-9,ASSQVTGQGYEQY
TRBJ2-2,TRBV18,ASSPQLSGTNTGELF
TRBJ2-3,TRBV9,ASSGTFTDTQY
TRBJ2-4,TRBV19,ASSTRTGKNVVAAKNIQY
TRBJ1-2,TRBV7-2,ASSLTPFLNTYGYT
TRBJ1-5,TRBV12-5,ASGLGGRDQPQH
TRBJ1-3,TRBV9,ASSARTDSGNTIY
TRBJ2-1,TRBV29-1,SGLKSGLTNEQF